This passage covers 6 T cell receptor beta chains from one sample sequenced in a study of shared clonotypes between healthy human individuals (TCRdb year 2020). Preparation of the library involved the immunoSEQ multiplex PCR assay. Held by TCRdb, this immuneACCESS table contains in-frame sequences only and omits some clones. Under half of the omission traces to an unresolved V gene where checked; the cause of the rest is unknown. In all, the sample holds approximately 1.5 million clones, and nearly 99% of those were seen once. The ten top clones hold roughly 0.42% of the sample. Sequenced input: naive CD4+ T cells sorted from blood. Sample cell subset or site, as interpreted from the label and publication: CD45RA+ positively selected. Source of these receptors: a man aged 30-40 years in good health.

The V call is TRBV7-6, the J call TRBJ1-2, with 10 bases aligning to TRBD1. With 5 bases clipped from V and 7 bases from J, the junction kept 16 bases outside the gene matches. The CDR3 is 17 amino acids. Germline lookup yields CDR1 SGHVS and CDR2 FNYEAQ. The CDR3 region is CASSPLTGGASFSGYTF. The DNA for the CDR3 is TGTGCCAGCAGCCCCCTGACAGGGGGCGCATCTTTCTCTGGCTACACCTTC.

The V call is TRBV2, the J call TRBJ2-7; D is unclear. V lost 0 bases to trimming and J lost 6 bases, with 9 bases between them. Germline-derived CDR1 and CDR2 are SNHLY and FYNNEI. The CDR3 runs 13 residues. The CDR3 protein is CASSEARLREQYF. The CDR3 DNA reads as TGTGCCAGCAGTGAAGCGAGGCTCCGCGAGCAGTACTTC.

In this sample, this clone turned up once. The chain recombines TRBV5-6 with TRBJ2-7; tentatively, D is TRBD1 (6 bases). The CDR3 has 15 residues. V lost 1 base and J lost 7, with 18 bases in between. Germline-derived CDR1 and CDR2 are SGHDT and YYEEEE. Here the CDR3 reads CASSLRTVTYGEQYF. The CDR3 coding sequence is TGTGCCAGCAGCTTGAGGACAGTTACCTATGGGGAGCAGTACTTC.

This clone appeared once. The V gene is TRBV6-1, the J gene TRBJ1-5; no clear D gene. The V end lost 2 bases, the J end lost 7 bases, and 6 bases lay between the germline ends. Germline V gene lookup returns CDR1 MNHNS and CDR2 SASEGT. This CDR3 contains 12 residues. The chain's CDR3 is CASSESIQPQHF. In DNA, the CDR3 is TGTGCCAGCAGTGAAAGTATCCAGCCCCAGCATTTT.

The chain has TRBV7-6 and TRBJ2-1, with D perhaps given as TRBD1 or TRBD2 (7 bases each). Germline V gene data show CDR1 as SGHVS and CDR2 as FNYEAQ. V lost 0 bases to trimming and J lost 7 bases, with 16 bases between them. The CDR3 covers 16 residues. CDR3 region: CASSLAGRGLGNEQFF. The CDR3 nucleotides are TGTGCCAGCAGCTTAGCGGGGAGGGGGCTAGGTAATGAGCAGTTCTTC.

This clone was observed once. This sequence joins TRBV30 and TRBJ2-1, with a weak D call TRBD1 (5 bases). The V gene's germline CDR1 is GTSNPN and CDR2 SVGIG (reference sequence). The CDR3 contains 15 residues. The V end was cut by 3 bases, the J end by 6 bases, with 18 bases between. The CDR3 protein is CAWRRRGRWANEQFF. For the CDR3, the DNA is TGTGCCTGGAGGAGAAGGGGCCGATGGGCCAATGAGCAGTTCTTC.